This T cell receptor (beta chain) was recorded in a study of T cell clonality in common variable immunodeficiency. Whole-study results and caveats: In common variable immunodeficiency, TCR beta chains reportedly carried fewer deletions and N-nucleotide insertions. Repertoire-complication correlations in CVID were limited by patient heterogeneity.

CDR3 size: 15 residues. V trimming: 8 bases; J trimming: 1 base; junction bases outside the gene matches: 7. CDR1 is SNHLY and CDR2 is FYNNEI in the germline V gene. This clone was observed at least ten times. Its antigen remains unknown. The CDR3 end lies 3 residues beyond the end of the read and is filled in from the germline J gene. The method was immunoSEQ multiplex PCR; TCRdb's version includes in-frame clones alone and lacks a portion of them. The repertoire has tens of thousands of clones, none seen only once; the ten largest take about 5%. Patients and controls were mostly of Caucasian heritage. Donors gave roughly 5 to 8 ml heparinized peripheral whole blood.

The receptor's source is a person aged 18-70 years in good health. Input material: peripheral blood mononuclear cells. The gene calls are TRBV2 and TRBJ2-2, with 7 bases aligning to TRBD1. The covered CDR3 bases are TGTGCCAGCCTCTTTGGGACAGAGAACACCGGGGAG. Protein: CASLFGTENTGE. In full, the CDR3 is CASLFGTENTGELFF.